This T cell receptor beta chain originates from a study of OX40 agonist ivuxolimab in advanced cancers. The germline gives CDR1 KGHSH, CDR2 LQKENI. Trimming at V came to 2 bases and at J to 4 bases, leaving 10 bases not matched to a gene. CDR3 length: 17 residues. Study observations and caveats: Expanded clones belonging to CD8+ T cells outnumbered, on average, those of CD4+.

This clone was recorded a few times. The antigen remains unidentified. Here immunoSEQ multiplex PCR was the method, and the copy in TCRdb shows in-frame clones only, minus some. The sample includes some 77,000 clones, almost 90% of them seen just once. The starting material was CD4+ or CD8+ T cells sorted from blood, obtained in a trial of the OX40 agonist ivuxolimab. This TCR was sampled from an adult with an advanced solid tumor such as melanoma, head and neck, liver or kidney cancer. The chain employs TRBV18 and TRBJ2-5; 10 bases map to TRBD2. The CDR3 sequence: CASSPSQPSGSGETQYF. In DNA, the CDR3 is TGTGCCAGCTCACCATCTCAACCTAGCGGGAGTGGAGAGACCCAGTACTTC.